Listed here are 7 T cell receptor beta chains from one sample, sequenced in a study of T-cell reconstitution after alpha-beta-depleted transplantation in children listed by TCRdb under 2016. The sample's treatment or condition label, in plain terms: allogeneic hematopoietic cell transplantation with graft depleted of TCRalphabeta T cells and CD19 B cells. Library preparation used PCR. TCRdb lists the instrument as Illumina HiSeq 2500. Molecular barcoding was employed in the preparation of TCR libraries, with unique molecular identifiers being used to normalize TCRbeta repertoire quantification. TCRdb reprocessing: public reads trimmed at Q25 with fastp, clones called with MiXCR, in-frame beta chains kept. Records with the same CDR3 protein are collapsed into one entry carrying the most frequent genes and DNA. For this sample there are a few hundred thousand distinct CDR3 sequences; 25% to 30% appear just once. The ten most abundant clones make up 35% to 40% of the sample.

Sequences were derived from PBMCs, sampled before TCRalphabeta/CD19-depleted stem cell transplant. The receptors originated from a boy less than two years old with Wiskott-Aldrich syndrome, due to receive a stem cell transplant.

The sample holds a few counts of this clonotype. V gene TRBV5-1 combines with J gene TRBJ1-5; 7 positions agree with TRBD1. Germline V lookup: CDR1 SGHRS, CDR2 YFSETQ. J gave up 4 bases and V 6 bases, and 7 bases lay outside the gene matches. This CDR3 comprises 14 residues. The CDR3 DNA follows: TGCGCCAGCACCCCGGACAGGTCAAATCAGCCCCAGCATTTT. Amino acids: CASTPDRSNQPQHF. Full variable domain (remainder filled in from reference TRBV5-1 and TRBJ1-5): KAGVTQTPRYLIKTRGQQVTLSCSPISGHRSVSWYQQTPGQGLQFLFEYFSETQRNKGNFPGRFSGRQFSNSRSEMNVSTLELGDSALYLCASTPDRSNQPQHFGDGTRLSIL.

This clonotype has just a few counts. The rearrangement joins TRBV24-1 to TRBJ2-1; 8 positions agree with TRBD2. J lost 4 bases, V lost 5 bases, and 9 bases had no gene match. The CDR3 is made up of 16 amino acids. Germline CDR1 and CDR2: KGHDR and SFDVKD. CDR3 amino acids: CATSGAGVGGYNEQFF. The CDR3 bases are TGTGCCACCAGTGGAGCGGGAGTAGGAGGTTACAATGAGCAGTTCTTC.

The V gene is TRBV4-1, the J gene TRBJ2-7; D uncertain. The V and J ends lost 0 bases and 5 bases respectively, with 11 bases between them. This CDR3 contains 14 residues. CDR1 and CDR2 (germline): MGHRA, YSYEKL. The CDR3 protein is CASSQDARFNEQYF. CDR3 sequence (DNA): TGCGCCAGCAGCCAAGACGCTAGATTCAACGAGCAGTACTTC.

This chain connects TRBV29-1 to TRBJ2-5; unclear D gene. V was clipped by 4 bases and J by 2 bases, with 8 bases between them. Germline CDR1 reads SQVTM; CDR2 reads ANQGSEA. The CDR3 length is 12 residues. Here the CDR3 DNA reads TGCAGCGTTGCATTTAGGCAAGAGACCCAGTACTTC. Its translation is CSVAFRQETQYF.

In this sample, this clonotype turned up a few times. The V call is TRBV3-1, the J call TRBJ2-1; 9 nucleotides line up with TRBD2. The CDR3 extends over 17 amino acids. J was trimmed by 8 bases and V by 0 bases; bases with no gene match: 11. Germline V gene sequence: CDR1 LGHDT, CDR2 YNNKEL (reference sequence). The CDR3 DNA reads TGTGCCAGCAGCCAAGATAACGGCGGGAGGGCCTTGGATGAGCAGTTCTTC. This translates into CASSQDNGGRALDEQFF.

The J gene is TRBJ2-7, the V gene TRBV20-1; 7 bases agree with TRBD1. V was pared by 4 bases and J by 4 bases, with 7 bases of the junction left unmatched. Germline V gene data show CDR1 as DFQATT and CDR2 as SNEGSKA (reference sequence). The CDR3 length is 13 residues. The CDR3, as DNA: TGCAGTGCTATACCGGGACAGATTTACGAGCAGTACTTC. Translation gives CSAIPGQIYEQYF.

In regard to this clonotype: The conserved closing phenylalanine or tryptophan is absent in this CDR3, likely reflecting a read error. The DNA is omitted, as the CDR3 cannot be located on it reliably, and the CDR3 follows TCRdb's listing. CDR3 protein: CSVEGSPSGSSI. The chain has TRBV29-1 and TRBJ2-1; TRBD2 is the table's D call, not checked against the DNA. With termini counted, the CDR3 has 12 amino acids. Per the germline V gene, CDR1 is SQVTM and CDR2 is ANQGSEA.